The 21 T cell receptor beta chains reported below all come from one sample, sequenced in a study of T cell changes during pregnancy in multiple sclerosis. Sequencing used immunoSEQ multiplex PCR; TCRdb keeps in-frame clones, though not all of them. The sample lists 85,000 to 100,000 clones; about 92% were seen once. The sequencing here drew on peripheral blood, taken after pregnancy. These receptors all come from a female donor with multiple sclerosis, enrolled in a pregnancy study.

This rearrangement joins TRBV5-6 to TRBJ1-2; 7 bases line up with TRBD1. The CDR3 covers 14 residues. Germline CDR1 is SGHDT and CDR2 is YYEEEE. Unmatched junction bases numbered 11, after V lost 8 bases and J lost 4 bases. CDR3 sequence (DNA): TGTGCCAGTGCGGATACAGGGGCCTCCTATGGCTACACCTTC. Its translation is CASADTGASYGYTF.

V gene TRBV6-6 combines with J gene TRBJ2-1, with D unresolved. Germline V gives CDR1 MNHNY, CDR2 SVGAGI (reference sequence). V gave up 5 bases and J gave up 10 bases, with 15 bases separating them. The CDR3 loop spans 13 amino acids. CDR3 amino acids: CASSPATGSEQFF. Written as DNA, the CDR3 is TGTGCCAGCAGTCCAGCAACGGGTAGCGAGCAGTTCTTC.

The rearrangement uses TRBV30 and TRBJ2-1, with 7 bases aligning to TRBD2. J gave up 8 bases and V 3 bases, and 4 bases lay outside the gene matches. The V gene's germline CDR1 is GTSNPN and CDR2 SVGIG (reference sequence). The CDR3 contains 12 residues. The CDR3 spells CAWSTAGDEQFF. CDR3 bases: TGTGCCTGGAGCACTGCGGGAGATGAGCAGTTCTTC.

CDR3 residues: CASGLDRQGWAFF. CDR3 in DNA: TGTGCTAGTGGTTTGGACCGACAGGGATGGGCTTTCTTT. This rearrangement joins TRBV12-5 to TRBJ1-1; 7 bases are a match to TRBD1. Germline V lookup: CDR1 LGHNT, CDR2 FRNRAP. The ends lost 1 base at V and 11 bases at J; junction bases unmatched: 7. This CDR3 region has 13 residues.

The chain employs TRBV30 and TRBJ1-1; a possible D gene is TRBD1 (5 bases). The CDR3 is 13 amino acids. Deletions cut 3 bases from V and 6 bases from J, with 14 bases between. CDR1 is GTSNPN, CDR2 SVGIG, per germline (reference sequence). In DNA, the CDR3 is TGTGCCTGGAGATGGACATTCCGAGCTGAAGCTTTCTTT. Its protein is CAWRWTFRAEAFF.

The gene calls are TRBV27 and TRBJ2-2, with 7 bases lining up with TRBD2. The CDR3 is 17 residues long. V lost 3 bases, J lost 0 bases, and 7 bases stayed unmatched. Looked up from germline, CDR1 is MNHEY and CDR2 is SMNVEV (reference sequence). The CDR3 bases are TGTGCCAGCAGTTTGTCCTTCGGGGGGACGAACACCGGGGAGCTGTTTTTT. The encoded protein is CASSLSFGGTNTGELFF.

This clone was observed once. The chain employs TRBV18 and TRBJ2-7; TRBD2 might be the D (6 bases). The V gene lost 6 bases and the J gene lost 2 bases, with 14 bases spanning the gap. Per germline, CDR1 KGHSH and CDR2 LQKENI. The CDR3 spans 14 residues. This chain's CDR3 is CASSTAGGTYEQYF. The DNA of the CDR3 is TGTGCCAGCTCGACTGCTGGGGGGACCTACGAGCAGTACTTC.

The DNA of the CDR3 is TGTGCCAGCAGCTGGGCCTATGGCTACACCTTC. Protein: CASSWAYGYTF. The chain joins TRBV5-6 to TRBJ1-2; D uncertain. V lost 3 bases to trimming and J lost 4 bases, with 4 bases between them. The CDR3 is 11 residues long. Germline V lookup: CDR1 SGHDT, CDR2 YYEEEE.

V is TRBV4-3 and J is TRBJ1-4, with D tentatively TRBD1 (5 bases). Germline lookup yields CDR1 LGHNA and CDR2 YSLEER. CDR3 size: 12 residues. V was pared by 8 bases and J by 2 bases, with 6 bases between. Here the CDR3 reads CASRGTNEKLFF. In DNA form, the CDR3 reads TGCGCCAGCCGGGGGACTAATGAAAAACTGTTTTTT.

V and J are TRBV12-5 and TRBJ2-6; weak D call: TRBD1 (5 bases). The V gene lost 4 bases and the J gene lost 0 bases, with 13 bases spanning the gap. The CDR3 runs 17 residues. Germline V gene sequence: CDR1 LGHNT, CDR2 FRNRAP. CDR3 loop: CASGWQGFISGANVLTF. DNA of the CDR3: TGTGCTAGTGGTTGGCAGGGTTTTATCTCTGGGGCCAACGTCCTGACTTTC. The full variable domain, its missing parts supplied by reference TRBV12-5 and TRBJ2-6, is DARVTQTPRHKVTEMGQEVTMRCQPILGHNTVFWYRQTMMQGLELLAYFRNRAPLDDSGMPKDRFSAEMPDATLATLKIQPSEPRDSAVYFCASGWQGFISGANVLTFGAGSRLTVL.

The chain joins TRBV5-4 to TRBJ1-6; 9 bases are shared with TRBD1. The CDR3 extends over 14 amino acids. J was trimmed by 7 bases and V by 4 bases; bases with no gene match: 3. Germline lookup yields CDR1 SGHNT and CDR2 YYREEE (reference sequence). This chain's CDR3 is CASSQDRGNSPLHF. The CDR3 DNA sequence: TGTGCCAGCAGCCAGGACAGGGGCAATTCACCCCTCCACTTT.

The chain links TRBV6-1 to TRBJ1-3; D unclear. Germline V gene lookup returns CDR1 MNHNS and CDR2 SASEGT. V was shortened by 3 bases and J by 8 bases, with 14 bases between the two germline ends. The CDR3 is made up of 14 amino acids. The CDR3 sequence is CASSDQDRRDTIYF. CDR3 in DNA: TGTGCCAGCAGTGATCAGGATCGGCGGGACACCATATATTTT.

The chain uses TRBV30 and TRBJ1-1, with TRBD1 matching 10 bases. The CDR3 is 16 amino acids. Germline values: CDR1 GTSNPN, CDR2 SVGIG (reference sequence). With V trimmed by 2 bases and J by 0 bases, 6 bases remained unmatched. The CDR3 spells CAWSPGTGAMNTEAFF. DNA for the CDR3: TGTGCCTGGAGTCCCGGGACAGGGGCTATGAACACTGAAGCTTTCTTT. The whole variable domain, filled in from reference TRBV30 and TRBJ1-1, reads SQTIHQWPATLVQPVGSPLSLECTVEGTSNPNLYWYRQAAGRGLQLLFYSVGIGQISSEVPQNLSASRPQDRQFILSSKKLLLSDSGFYLCAWSPGTGAMNTEAFFGQGTRLTVV.

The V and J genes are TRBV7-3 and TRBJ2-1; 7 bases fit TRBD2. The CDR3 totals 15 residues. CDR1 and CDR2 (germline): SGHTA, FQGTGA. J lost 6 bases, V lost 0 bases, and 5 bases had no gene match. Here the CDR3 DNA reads TGTGCCAGCAGCTTAACTCCTTTAGCGGGCAATGAGCAGTTCTTC. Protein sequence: CASSLTPLAGNEQFF. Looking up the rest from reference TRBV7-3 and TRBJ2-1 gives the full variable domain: GAGVSQTPSNKVTEKGKYVELRCDPISGHTALYWYRQSLGQGPEFLIYFQGTGAADDSGLPNDRFFAVRPEGSVSTLKIQRTERGDSAVYLCASSLTPLAGNEQFFGPGTRLTVL.

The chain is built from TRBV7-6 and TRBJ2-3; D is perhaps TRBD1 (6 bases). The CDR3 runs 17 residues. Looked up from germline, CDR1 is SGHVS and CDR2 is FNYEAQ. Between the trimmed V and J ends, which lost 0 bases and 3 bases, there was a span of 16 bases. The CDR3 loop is CASSLARGGKGTDTQYF. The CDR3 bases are TGTGCCAGCAGCTTAGCTCGAGGGGGAAAGGGAACAGATACGCAGTATTTT.

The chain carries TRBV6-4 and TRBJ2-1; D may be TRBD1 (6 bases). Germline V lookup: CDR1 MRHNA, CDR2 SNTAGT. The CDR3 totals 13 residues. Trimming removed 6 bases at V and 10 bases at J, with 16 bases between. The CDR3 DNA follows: TGTGCCAGCAGAGAGATCGGGACAAACGAGCAGTTCTTC. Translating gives CASREIGTNEQFF.

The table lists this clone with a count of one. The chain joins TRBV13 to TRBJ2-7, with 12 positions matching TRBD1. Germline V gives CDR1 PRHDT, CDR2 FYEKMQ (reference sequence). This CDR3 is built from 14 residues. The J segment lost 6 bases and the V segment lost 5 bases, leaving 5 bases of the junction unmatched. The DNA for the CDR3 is TGTGCCAGCAGCCCCCGGGACAGGGGGCCCGAGCAGTACTTC. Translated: CASSPRDRGPEQYF.

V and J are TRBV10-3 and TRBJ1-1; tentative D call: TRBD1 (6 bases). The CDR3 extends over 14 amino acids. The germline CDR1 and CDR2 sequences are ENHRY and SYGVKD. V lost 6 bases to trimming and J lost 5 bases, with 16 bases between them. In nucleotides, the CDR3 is TGTGCCATCAGCCCCGGACAGAGGAAAACTGAAGCTTTCTTT. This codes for CAISPGQRKTEAFF.

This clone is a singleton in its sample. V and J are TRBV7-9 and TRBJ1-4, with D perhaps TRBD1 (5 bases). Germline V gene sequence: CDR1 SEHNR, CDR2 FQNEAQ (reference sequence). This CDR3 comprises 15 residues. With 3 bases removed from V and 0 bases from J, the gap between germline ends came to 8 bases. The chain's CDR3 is CASSFQGTTNEKLFF. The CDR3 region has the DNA TGTGCCAGCAGCTTCCAGGGCACAACTAATGAAAAACTGTTTTTT.

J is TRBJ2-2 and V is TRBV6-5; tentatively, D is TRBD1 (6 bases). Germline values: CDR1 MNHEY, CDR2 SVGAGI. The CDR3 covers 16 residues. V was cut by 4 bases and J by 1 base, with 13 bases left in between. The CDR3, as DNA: TGTGCCAGCAGTTTGACGGGACACCTGAACACCGGGGAGCTGTTTTTT. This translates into CASSLTGHLNTGELFF.

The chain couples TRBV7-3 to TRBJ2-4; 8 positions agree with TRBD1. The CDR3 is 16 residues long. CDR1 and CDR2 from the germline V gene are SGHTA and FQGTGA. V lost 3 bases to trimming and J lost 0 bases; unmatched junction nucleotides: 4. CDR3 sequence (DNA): TGTGCCAGCAGCTTGACAGGGGCGGCAGCCAAAAACATTCAGTACTTC. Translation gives CASSLTGAAAKNIQYF.